This T cell receptor beta chain derives from a study of T cell responses to AZD1222 COVID-19 vaccine. Measured with immunoSEQ multiplex PCR; TCRdb has only the in-frame clones, and not every one. The sample has roughly 180,000 clones; 85% to 95% are singletons. Study results and limitations: Vaccine-associated CD4 TCRs ranged over spike, dominating at 160-218 and 743-854. The study reported that nearly half of spike-specific TCRs target unmutated variant regions.

Of note for this clone: Its matching antigen is unknown.

The starting material was peripheral blood, obtained 28 days after the second AZD1222 dose. This sequence originates from an adult who received the AZD1222 COVID-19 vaccine.

This CDR3 reads CASSLSPTRTYEQYF. Written as DNA, the CDR3 is TGTGCCAGCTCCCTTTCCCCCACTCGGACCTACGAGCAGTACTTC. This chain joins TRBV28 and TRBJ2-7; D is undetermined. Germline V gene lookup returns CDR1 MDHEN and CDR2 SYDVKM. The CDR3 is 15 amino acids. Trimming took off 8 bases at V and 2 bases at J, with 19 bases between the two ends.